The TCR beta chain described here comes from a study of T-cell memory formation after mild COVID-19. Findings and caveats of the study: Clones which contracted sat mainly in CM and EM if CD4+, and in EMRA if CD8+. The authors did not confirm SARS-CoV-2 specificity of second-wave clones peaking day 37.

As for this clonotype: Antigen specificity is unknown.

Trimming stripped 5 bases from V and 9 bases from J, with 9 bases between. The germline gives CDR1 SGHTS, CDR2 YDEGEE. The CDR3 has 11 residues. TCRdb fed the 5' RACE reads into MiXCR, producing one record per CDR3 protein. Counted here are 300,000 to 350,000 distinct CDR3 sequences, roughly 21% occurring once; the ten biggest clones make up around 21%. J is TRBJ2-1 and V is TRBV5-8; D unclear. This TCR was recovered from a man aged 18-30 years who had mild COVID-19 (a few samples of this study predate the infection). Cell type and time point are not known. Sequenced input: PBMCs or a T cell subset sorted from them (not recorded which). The CDR3 DNA reads TGTGCCAGCAGATCAGTCTCTGAGCAGTTCTTC. Translating gives CASRSVSEQFF.